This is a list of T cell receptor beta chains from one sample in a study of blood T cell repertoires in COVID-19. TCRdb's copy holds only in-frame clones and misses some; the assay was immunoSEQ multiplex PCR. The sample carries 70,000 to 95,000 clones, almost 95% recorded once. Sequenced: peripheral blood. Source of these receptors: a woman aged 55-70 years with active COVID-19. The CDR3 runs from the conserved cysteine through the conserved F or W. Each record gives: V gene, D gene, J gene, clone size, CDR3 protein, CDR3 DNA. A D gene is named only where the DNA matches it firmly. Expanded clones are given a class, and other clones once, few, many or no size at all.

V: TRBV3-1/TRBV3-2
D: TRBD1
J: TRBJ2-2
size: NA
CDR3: CASSQGDRYGELFF
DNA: TGTGCCAGCAGCCAAGGGGACAGATACGGGGAGCTGTTTTTT

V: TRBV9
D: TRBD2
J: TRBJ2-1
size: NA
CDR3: CASSTPGLAGPGGNEQFF
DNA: TGTGCCAGCAGCACCCCGGGACTAGCGGGACCTGGGGGGAATGAGCAGTTCTTC

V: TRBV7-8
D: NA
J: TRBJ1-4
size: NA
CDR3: CASSRGGGEREKLFF
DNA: TGTGCCAGCAGCCGAGGCGGTGGCGAGAGGGAAAAACTGTTTTTT

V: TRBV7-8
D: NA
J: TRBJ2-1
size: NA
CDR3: CASSSHRSDYNEQFF
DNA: TGTGCCAGCAGCTCCCACCGGAGTGACTACAATGAGCAGTTCTTC

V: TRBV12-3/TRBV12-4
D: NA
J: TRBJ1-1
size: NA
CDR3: CASSRQYEAFF
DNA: TGTGCCAGCAGTCGACAGTATGAAGCTTTCTTT

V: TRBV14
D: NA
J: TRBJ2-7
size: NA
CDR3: CASSPGYEQYF
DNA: TGTGCCAGCAGCCCCGGTTACGAGCAGTACTTC

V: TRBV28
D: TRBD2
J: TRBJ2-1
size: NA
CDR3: CASSTRGEGSGNEQFF
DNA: TGTGCCAGCAGTACCCGGGGGGAGGGATCGGGAAATGAGCAGTTCTTC

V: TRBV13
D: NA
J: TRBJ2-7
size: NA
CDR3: CASSLGPPGREQYF
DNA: TGTGCCAGCAGCTTAGGGCCCCCAGGTCGCGAGCAGTACTTC

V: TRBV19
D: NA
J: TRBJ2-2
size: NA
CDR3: CASSMVSRGDTGELFF
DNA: TGTGCCAGTAGTATGGTGAGCAGGGGTGACACCGGGGAGCTGTTTTTT

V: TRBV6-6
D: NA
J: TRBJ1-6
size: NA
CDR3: CASSSTGDSGSPLHF
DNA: TGTGCCAGCAGTTCAACCGGGGACTCAGGGTCACCCCTCCACTTT

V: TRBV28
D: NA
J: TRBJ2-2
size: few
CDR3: CASSPFPGQGATSGGSGELFF
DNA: TGTGCCAGCAGTCCGTTCCCCGGACAGGGGGCGACTAGCGGGGGATCCGGGGAGCTGTTTTTT

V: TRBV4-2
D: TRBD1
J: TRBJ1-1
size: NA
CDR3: CASSPSGQGPFMNTEAFF
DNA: TGTGCCAGCAGCCCATCGGGACAGGGGCCATTTATGAACACTGAAGCTTTCTTT

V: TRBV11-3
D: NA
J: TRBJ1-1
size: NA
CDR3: CASSYRGTEAFF
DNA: TGTGCCAGCAGCTACCGCGGCACTGAAGCTTTCTTT

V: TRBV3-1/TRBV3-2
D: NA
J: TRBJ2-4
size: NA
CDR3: CASSQVWAQGINIQYF
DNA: TGTGCCAGCAGCCAAGTCTGGGCACAGGGCATAAACATTCAGTACTTC

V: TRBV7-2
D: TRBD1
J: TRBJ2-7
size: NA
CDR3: CASSSTGGSYEQYF
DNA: TGTGCCAGCAGTTCCACAGGGGGCTCCTACGAGCAGTACTTC

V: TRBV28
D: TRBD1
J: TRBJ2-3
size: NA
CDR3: CASSLQGAQDTQYF
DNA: TGTGCCAGCAGTTTACAGGGGGCGCAAGATACGCAGTATTTT